One sample yielded the 17 T cell receptor beta chains listed below, sequenced in a study of T cells in tumors after PD-1 blockade. The assay was immunoSEQ multiplex PCR, and TCRdb's table has in-frame clones only and misses some. Here the sample spans approximately 60,000 clones, around 72% being singletons. This sample comprised PBMCs, obtained after anti-PD-1 treatment. The receptors were sampled from a human donor with basal cell carcinoma.

The sample holds a few counts of this clone. The chain combines TRBV6-4 with TRBJ2-1; no definite D call. This CDR3 has 13 amino acids. CDR1 and CDR2 from the germline V gene are MRHNA and SNTAGT. V was clipped by 0 bases and J by 8 bases, with 8 bases between them. The chain's CDR3 is CASSDSEAHEQFF. CDR3 DNA: TGTGCCAGCAGTGACTCAGAAGCGCATGAGCAGTTCTTC.

The CDR3 coding sequence is TGTGCCAGCTCGGGCAGGGACCTCTCTGGAAACACCATATATTTT. Encoded protein: CASSGRDLSGNTIYF. The rearrangement links TRBV18 to TRBJ1-3; D is possibly TRBD1 (5 bases). This CDR3 spans 15 amino acids. The V and J ends lost 6 bases and 0 bases respectively, with 12 bases between them. CDR1 and CDR2 from the germline V gene are KGHSH and LQKENI.

This clone was counted a single time. V usage is TRBV5-4 and J usage is TRBJ2-5; D gene unclear. V shed 2 bases and J shed 4 bases, with 6 bases lying between them. Germline assignment: CDR1 SGHNT and CDR2 YYREEE (reference sequence). The CDR3 has 12 residues. This chain's CDR3 is CASSFERETQYF. The CDR3 nucleotides read TGTGCCAGCAGCTTCGAGAGAGAGACCCAGTACTTC.

The DNA of the CDR3 is TGTGCCAGTAGAATTGTTAGGGCAGGGGCGACCCATGAGCAGTTCTTC. Translation: CASRIVRAGATHEQFF. V is TRBV19 and J is TRBJ2-1, with D perhaps matching TRBD1 (6 bases). The CDR3 runs to 16 residues. V was cut by 6 bases and J by 8 bases, with 23 bases left in between. Germline CDR1 LNHDA, CDR2 SQIVND (reference sequence). Looking up the rest from reference TRBV19 and TRBJ2-1 gives the full variable domain: DGGITQSPKYLFRKEGQNVTLSCEQNLNHDAMYWYRQDPGQGLRLIYYSQIVNDFQKGDIAEGYSVSREKKESFPLTVTSAQKNPTAFYLCASRIVRAGATHEQFFGPGTRLTVL.

This clone has only one observation. V is TRBV5-4 and J is TRBJ2-6; D ambiguous. This CDR3 contains 14 residues. V shed 2 bases and J shed 3 bases, with 6 bases lying between them. CDR1 and CDR2 from the germline V gene are SGHNT and YYREEE (reference sequence). This CDR3 is CASSLVGGANVLTF. For the CDR3, the DNA is TGTGCCAGCAGCTTAGTTGGTGGGGCCAACGTCCTGACTTTC.

The chain links TRBV24-1 to TRBJ2-1; 8 nucleotides line up with TRBD1. This CDR3 contains 15 residues. Trimming at V came to 1 base and at J to 8 bases, leaving 6 bases not matched to a gene. Looked up from germline, CDR1 is KGHDR and CDR2 is SFDVKD. The CDR3 loop is CATSDFEDRVDEQFF. The CDR3 DNA is TGTGCCACCAGTGATTTCGAGGACAGGGTGGATGAGCAGTTCTTC.

This sequence joins TRBV18 and TRBJ1-4; 9 nucleotides align to TRBD1. CDR1 is KGHSH, CDR2 LQKENI, per germline. This CDR3 spans 16 amino acids. V dropped 5 bases and J dropped 4; count of bases not matched to a gene: 8. CDR3 protein: CASSTDRGGGNEKLFF. Written as DNA, the CDR3 is TGTGCCAGCTCAACGGACAGGGGAGGTGGTAATGAAAAACTGTTTTTT.

The chain combines TRBV5-4 with TRBJ1-2, with 8 bases fitting TRBD1. Germline lookup yields CDR1 SGHNT and CDR2 YYREEE (reference sequence). The ends lost 0 bases at V and 4 bases at J; junction bases unmatched: 5. The CDR3 contains 15 residues. The CDR3 is CASSLDSGQVYGYTF. As DNA, the CDR3 is TGTGCCAGCAGCTTGGATTCGGGACAGGTCTATGGCTACACCTTC.

The chain employs TRBV11-1 and TRBJ1-1, with D uncertain. CDR3 length: 15 residues. CDR1 and CDR2 (germline): SGHAT, FQDESV (reference sequence). The ends were cut back, 0 bases at V and 0 bases at J, with 8 bases in the middle. CDR3 DNA sequence: TGTGCCAGCAGCTTAGCGGGTAGGGTGAACACTGAAGCTTTCTTT. Its translation: CASSLAGRVNTEAFF.

This clone appeared a few times. The chain employs TRBV5-1 and TRBJ2-7, with TRBD2 matching 11 bases. V shed 5 bases, J shed 4 bases, and the junction held 8 bases outside the gene matches. The CDR3 loop spans 15 amino acids. The germline gives CDR1 SGHRS, CDR2 YFSETQ. The DNA of the CDR3 is TGCGCCAGCAGGTACGGGACTAGCGGAACGTACGAGCAGTACTTC. It is translated as CASRYGTSGTYEQYF.

The CDR3: CASSVGRRGDMNTEAFF. The DNA of the CDR3 is TGTGCCAGCAGCGTAGGGAGGAGGGGGGACATGAACACTGAAGCTTTCTTT. V is TRBV9 and J is TRBJ1-1, with D perhaps TRBD1 (6 bases). The CDR3 has 17 amino acids. Germline V gene data show CDR1 as SGDLS and CDR2 as YYNGEE. The germline V and J ends were trimmed by 0 bases and 0 bases, with 15 bases remaining between them. Full variable domain (outside the CDR3, taken from reference TRBV9 and TRBJ1-1): DSGVTQTPKHLITATGQRVTLRCSPRSGDLSVYWYQQSLDQGLQFLIQYYNGEERAKGNILERFSAQQFPDLHSELNLSSLELGDSALYFCASSVGRRGDMNTEAFFGQGTRLTVV.

This sequence joins TRBV19 and TRBJ2-6, with D unclear. This CDR3 is built from 13 residues. V gave up 7 bases and J gave up 10 bases, with 14 bases separating them. CDR1 and CDR2 from the germline V gene are LNHDA and SQIVND (reference sequence). CDR3 sequence reads: CASKSSGVNVLTF. CDR3 sequence (DNA): TGTGCCAGTAAGAGTTCGGGCGTTAACGTCCTGACTTTC.

In this sample, this clone turned up once. The chain is built from TRBV5-1 and TRBJ2-5; a possible D gene is TRBD2 (6 bases). Germline CDR1 and CDR2: SGHRS and YFSETQ. With 4 bases removed from V and 5 bases from J, the gap between germline ends came to 18 bases. This CDR3 spans 15 amino acids. The CDR3 nucleotides are TGCGCCAGCAGCCAGGACGGGACTGTCAGGGAGACCCAGTACTTC. It specifies CASSQDGTVRETQYF. Variable domain in full (rest from reference TRBV5-1 and TRBJ2-5): KAGVTQTPRYLIKTRGQQVTLSCSPISGHRSVSWYQQTPGQGLQFLFEYFSETQRNKGNFPGRFSGRQFSNSRSEMNVSTLELGDSALYLCASSQDGTVRETQYFGPGTRLLVL.

V and J are TRBV15 and TRBJ2-7, with 7 nucleotides matching TRBD1. The CDR3 spans 15 residues. Per the germline V gene, CDR1 is LNHNV and CDR2 is YYDKDF (reference sequence). Trimming removed 0 bases from V and 3 bases from J; junction bases left unmatched: 5. CDR3 sequence reads: CATSRDRTGRYEQYF. CDR3 nucleotides: TGTGCCACCAGCAGAGACCGGACAGGTCGCTACGAGCAGTACTTC.

The rearrangement links TRBV9 to TRBJ2-2; 12 nucleotides line up with TRBD2. V gave up 2 bases and J gave up 7 bases; unmatched junction bases: 6. There are 16 residues in the CDR3. CDR1 SGDLS and CDR2 YYNGEE come from the germline V gene. As DNA, the CDR3 is TGTGCCAGCAGCGTCACTAGCGGGGGGCCAGGCGGGGAGCTGTTTTTT. It encodes CASSVTSGGPGGELFF.

The chain has TRBV25-1 and TRBJ2-5; D unresolved. Per the germline V gene, CDR1 is MGHDK and CDR2 is SYGVNS. CDR3 size: 11 residues. V lost 7 bases and J lost 7, with 10 bases in between. CDR3 residues: CASTPGWTQYF. CDR3 DNA: TGTGCCAGCACCCCCGGGTGGACCCAGTACTTC.

The DNA for the CDR3 is TGTGCCAGCAGCGGACAGGGGGCGTTACCCCGCCCCAATGAAAAACTGTTTTTT. Translating gives CASSGQGALPRPNEKLFF. The chain joins TRBV9 to TRBJ1-4, with 10 bases matching TRBD1. Germline values: CDR1 SGDLS, CDR2 YYNGEE. The CDR3 has 18 residues. J was trimmed by 5 bases and V by 3 bases; bases with no gene match: 13.